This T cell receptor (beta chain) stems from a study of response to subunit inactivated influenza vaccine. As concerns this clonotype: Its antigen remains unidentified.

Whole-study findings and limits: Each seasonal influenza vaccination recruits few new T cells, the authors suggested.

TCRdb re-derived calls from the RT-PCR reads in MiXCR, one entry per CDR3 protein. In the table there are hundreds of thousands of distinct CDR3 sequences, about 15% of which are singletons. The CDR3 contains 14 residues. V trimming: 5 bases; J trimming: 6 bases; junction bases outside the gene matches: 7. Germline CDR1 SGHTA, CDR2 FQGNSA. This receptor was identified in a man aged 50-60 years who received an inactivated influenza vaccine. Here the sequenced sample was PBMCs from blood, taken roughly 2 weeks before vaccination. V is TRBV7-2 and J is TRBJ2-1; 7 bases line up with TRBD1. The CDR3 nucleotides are TGTGCCAGCAGCACGGACAGGTCGGTCAATGAGCAGTTCTTC. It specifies CASSTDRSVNEQFF.